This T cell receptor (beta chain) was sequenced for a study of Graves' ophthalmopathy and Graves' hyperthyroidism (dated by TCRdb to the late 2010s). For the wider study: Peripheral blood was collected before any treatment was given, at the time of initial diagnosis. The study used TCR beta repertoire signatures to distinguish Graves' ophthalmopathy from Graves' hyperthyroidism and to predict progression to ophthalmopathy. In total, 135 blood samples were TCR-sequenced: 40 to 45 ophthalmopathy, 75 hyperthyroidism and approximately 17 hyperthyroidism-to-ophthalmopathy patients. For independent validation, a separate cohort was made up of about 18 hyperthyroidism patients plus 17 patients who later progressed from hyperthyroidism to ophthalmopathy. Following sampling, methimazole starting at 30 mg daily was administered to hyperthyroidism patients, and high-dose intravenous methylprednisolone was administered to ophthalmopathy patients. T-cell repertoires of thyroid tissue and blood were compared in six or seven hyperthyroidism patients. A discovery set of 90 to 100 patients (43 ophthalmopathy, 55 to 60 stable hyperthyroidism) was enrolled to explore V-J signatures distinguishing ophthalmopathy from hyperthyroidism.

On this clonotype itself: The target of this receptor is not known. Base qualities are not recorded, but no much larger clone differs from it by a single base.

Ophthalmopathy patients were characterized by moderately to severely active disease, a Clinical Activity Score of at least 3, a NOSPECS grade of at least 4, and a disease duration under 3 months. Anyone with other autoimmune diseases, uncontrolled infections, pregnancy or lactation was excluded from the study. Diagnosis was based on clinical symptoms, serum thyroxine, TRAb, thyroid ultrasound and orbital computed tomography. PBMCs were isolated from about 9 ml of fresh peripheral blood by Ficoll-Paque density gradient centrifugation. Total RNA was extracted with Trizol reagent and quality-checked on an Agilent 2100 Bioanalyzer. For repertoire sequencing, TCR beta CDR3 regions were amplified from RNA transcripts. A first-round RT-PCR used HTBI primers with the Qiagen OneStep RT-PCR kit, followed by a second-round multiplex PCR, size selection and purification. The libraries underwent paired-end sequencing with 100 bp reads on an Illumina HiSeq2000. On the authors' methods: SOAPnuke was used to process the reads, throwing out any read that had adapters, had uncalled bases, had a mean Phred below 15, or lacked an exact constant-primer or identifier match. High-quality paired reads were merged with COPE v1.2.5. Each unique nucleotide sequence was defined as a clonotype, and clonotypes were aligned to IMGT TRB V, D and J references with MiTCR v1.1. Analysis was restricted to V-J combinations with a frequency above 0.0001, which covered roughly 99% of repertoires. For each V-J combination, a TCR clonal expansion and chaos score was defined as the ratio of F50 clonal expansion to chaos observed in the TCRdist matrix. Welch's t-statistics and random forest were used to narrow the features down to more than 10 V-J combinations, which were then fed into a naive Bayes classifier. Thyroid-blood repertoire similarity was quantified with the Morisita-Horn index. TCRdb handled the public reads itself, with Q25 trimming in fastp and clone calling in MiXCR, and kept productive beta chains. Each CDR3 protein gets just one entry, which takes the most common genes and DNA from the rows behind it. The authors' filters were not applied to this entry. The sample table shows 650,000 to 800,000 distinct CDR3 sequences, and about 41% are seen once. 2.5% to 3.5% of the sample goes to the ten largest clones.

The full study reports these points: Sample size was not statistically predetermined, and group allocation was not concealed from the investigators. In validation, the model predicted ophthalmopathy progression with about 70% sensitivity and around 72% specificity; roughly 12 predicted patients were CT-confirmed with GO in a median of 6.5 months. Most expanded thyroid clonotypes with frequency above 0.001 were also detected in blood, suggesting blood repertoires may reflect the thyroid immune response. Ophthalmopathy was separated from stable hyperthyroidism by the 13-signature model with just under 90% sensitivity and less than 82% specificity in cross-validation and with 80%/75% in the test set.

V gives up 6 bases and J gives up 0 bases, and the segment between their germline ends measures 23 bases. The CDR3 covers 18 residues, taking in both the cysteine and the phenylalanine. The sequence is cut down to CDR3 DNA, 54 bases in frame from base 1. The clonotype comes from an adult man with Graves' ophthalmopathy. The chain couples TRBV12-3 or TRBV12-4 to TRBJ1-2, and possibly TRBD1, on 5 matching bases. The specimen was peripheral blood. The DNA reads TGTGCCAGCAGCTTCCCGGGACCGAGGGCAATCTCTAACTATGGCTACACCTTC. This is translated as CASSFPGPRAISNYGYTF.